The source of this T cell receptor beta chain is a study of blood T cells in healthy people across ages. About the research overall: About one barcoded TCR beta cDNA was captured per two T cells.

A second PCR, run for roughly 6 to 11 cycles, used a sample-barcoded 5' primer plus a J-beta primer mix. TCRdb processed the 5' RACE reads anew with MiXCR; each CDR3 protein has one entry. The sample lists 1.8 million or so distinct CDR3 sequences; about 39% were seen once. There are a few counts of this clonotype. Antigen unknown. Overall study results and limits: CMV infection status of these donors was not known. Naive T cell percentage showed a strong correlation with the diversity of TCR beta.

The CDR3 totals 14 residues. The germline V gene has CDR1 SEHNR and CDR2 FQNEAQ (reference sequence). V was trimmed by 4 bases and J by 5 bases, leaving 14 bases between them. This receptor was identified in a human donor in good health. This chain connects TRBV7-9 to TRBJ2-5, with D tentatively TRBD1 (6 bases). Sequencing was carried out using blood. CDR3 DNA: TGTGCCAGCAGCTCGGGACATATGGGGGAGACCCAGTACTTC. Protein: CASSSGHMGETQYF.